This T cell receptor beta chain derives from a study of blood T cell repertoires in COVID-19. In the study overall: The United States, Italy and Spain supplied acute and convalescent COVID-19 samples. Sample material is recorded as cDNA or gDNA derived from T cells, B-cell-depleted T cells, or PBMCs.

The CDR3 consists of 14 residues. V was clipped by 8 bases and J by 1 base, with 15 bases between them. Per the germline V gene, CDR1 is SEHNR and CDR2 is FQNEAQ (reference sequence). In the original processing: Quantification of nucleated cells was approximated via reference gene primer amplification. Data came from immunoSEQ multiplex PCR; TCRdb stores just in-frame clones and leaves some out. V and J calls and clone size are as listed in that table; D and trimming were resolved from the DNA. Among approximately 280,000 clones listed, 75% to 90% were seen once. The source is a woman aged 25 to 39 who had recovered from COVID-19. This chain links TRBV7-9 with TRBJ2-7; D perhaps matches TRBD2 (6 bases). Sequenced material: peripheral blood. CDR3 nucleotides: TGTGCCAGCTCCGGGACTGACACTTCCTACGAGCAGTACTTC. Amino acid sequence: CASSGTDTSYEQYF.